The source of this T cell receptor beta chain is a study of Graves' ophthalmopathy and Graves' hyperthyroidism. Study summary: At initial diagnosis, peripheral blood was obtained, and this preceded any treatment. Study-wide results and caveats: Using a 13-signature model, the authors split ophthalmopathy from stable hyperthyroidism, with around 85% sensitivity and 81.08% specificity. Most expanded clonotypes from thyroid (those above 0.001 frequency) were also found in blood.

A remark on this clonotype: Its antigen is as yet unknown.

Other autoimmune diseases, uncontrolled infections, pregnancy or lactation excluded patients from enrollment. This CDR3 comprises 12 residues. CDR1 and CDR2 from the germline V gene are LNHDA and SQIVND (reference sequence). Trimming left V 2 bases short and J 10 bases short, with 11 bases between. Beta-chain TCR CDR3 regions were amplified from RNA transcripts. After a first-round RT-PCR with HTBI primers, a second-round multiplex PCR was run. TCRdb passed the multiplex PCR reads through MiXCR, listing each CDR3 protein once. The sample lists about half a million distinct CDR3 sequences, approximately 15% occurring once.

Sequencing input: blood. The TCR originated in a woman aged 30 to 39 with Graves' ophthalmopathy. V is TRBV19 and J is TRBJ1-1; no clear D. This CDR3 is CASSIWTQGAFF. The DNA of the CDR3 is TGTGCCAGTAGTATATGGACCCAAGGAGCTTTCTTT.